This TCR beta chain was sequenced in a study of Ad26.COV2.S vaccination and SARS-CoV-2 variants. Overall study findings and caveats: Comparable non-spike TCR breadth was observed in vaccine and placebo recipients. Reportedly, after vaccination the spike-specific CD8+ and CD4+ T cell responses displayed substantial breadth.

CDR3 length: 13 amino acids. Germline V lookup: CDR1 LNHDA, CDR2 SQIVND (reference sequence). Deletions cut 3 bases from V and 6 bases from J, with 12 bases between. Treatment noted: some 19 received Ad26.COV2.S at low or high dose, single or two shots; about 5 received placebo; per-sample allocation not given. Day 63 after the first injection of vaccine or placebo was the sampling time. This clone was counted a single time. The antigen is undetermined. The table came from immunoSEQ multiplex PCR; TCRdb's copy has only in-frame clones and leaves some out. The sample contains 400,000 to 450,000 clones, roughly 88% of which appear only once.

The sequence came from a person between 18 and 59 years old who received the Ad26.COV2.S COVID-19 vaccine or a placebo. The chain recombines TRBV19 with TRBJ2-7; D uncertain. Here the sequenced sample was peripheral blood, taken in a trial of Ad26.COV2.S vaccine versus placebo. The CDR3, as DNA: TGTGCCAGTAGTATGGGTTTGGGATTCGAGCAGTACTTC. As protein: CASSMGLGFEQYF.